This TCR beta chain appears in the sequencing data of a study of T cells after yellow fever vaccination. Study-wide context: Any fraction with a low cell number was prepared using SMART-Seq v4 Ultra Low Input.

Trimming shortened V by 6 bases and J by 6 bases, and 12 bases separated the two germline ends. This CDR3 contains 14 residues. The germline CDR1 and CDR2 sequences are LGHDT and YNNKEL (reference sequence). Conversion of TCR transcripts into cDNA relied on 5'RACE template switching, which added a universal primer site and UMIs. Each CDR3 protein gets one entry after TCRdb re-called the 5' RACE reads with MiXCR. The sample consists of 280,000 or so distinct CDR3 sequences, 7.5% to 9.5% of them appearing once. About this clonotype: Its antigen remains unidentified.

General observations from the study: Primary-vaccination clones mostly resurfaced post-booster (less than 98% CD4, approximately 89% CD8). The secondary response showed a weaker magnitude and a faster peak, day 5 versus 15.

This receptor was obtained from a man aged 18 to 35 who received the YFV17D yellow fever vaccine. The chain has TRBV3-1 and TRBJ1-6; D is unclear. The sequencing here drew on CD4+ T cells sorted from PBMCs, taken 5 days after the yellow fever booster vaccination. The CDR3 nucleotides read TGTGCCAGCAGGGGGAGCCCCTTTAATTCACCCCTCCACTTT. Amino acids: CASRGSPFNSPLHF.